This T cell receptor (beta chain) was identified in a study of cytomegalovirus exposure and HLA in healthy donors. Study-wide results and caveats: The number of N-insertions in an Asian-associated ancestry cluster was reportedly below the approximately 600-donor mean in a later analysis. Within an earlier analysis, most TCR beta V segments proved productive either about 87% or about 30% of the time.

Note on this clone: The antigen remains undetermined.

Germline V CDR1 and CDR2: MNHNS, SASEGT. The V and J ends lost 2 bases and 1 base respectively, with 8 bases between them. The CDR3 has 14 residues. Primers: 60 Vbeta forward and 13 Jbeta reverse. Measured with immunoSEQ multiplex PCR; TCRdb has only the in-frame clones, and not every one. In all, the sample yields about 92,000 clones. The rearrangement links TRBV6-1 to TRBJ1-1, with D possibly TRBD1 on 5 matching bases. Sequencing was done on a sample of PBMCs. The source of this sequence is a middle-aged man in good health and CMV-seropositive. CDR3 nucleotide sequence: TGTGCCAGCAGTGAACCGGGGGAGAACACTGAAGCTTTCTTT. Translation: CASSEPGENTEAFF.